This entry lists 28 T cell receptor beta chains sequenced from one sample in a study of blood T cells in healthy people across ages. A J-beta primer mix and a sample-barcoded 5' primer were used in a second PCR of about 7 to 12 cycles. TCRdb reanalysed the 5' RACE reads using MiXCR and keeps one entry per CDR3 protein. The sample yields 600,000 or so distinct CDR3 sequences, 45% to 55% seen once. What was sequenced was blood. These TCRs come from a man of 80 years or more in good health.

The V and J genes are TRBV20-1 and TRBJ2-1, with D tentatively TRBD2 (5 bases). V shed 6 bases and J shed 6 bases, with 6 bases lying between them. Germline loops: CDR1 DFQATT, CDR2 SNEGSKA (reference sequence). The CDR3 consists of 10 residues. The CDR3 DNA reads TGCAGTGCGGGGAGCAATGAGCAGTTCTTC. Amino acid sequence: CSAGSNEQFF.

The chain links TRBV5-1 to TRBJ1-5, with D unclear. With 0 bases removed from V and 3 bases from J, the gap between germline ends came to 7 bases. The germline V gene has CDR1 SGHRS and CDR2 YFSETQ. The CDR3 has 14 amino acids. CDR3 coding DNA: TGCGCCAGCAGCTTGGATGGCAACAATCAGCCCCAGCATTTT. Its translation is CASSLDGNNQPQHF.

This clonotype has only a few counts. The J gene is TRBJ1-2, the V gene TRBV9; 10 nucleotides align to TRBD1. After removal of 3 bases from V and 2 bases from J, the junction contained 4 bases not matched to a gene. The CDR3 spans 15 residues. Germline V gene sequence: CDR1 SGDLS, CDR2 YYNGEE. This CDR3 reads CASSGQGAVNYGYTF. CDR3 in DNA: TGTGCCAGCAGCGGACAGGGGGCAGTAAACTATGGCTACACCTTC.

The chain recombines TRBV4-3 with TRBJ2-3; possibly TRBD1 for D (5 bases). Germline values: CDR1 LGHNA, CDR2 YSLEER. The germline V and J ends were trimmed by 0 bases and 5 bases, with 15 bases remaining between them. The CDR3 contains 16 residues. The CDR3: CASSQDWTSRGDTQYF. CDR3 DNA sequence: TGCGCCAGCAGCCAAGATTGGACGTCTAGGGGAGATACGCAGTATTTT.

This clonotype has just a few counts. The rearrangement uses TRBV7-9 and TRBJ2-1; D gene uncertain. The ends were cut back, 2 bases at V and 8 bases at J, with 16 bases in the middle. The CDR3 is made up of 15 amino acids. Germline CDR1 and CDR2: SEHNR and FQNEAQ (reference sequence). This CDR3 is CASSLLGRKVDEQFF. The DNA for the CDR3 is TGTGCCAGCAGCTTATTGGGTAGAAAGGTTGATGAGCAGTTCTTC.

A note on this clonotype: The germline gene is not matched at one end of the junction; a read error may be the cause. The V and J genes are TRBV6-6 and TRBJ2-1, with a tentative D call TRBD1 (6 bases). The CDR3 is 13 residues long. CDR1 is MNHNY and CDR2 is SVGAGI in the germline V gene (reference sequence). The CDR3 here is CAGRHRDTYEQFF. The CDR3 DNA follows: TGTGCCGGCAGACACAGGGACACCTACGAGCAGTTCTTC.

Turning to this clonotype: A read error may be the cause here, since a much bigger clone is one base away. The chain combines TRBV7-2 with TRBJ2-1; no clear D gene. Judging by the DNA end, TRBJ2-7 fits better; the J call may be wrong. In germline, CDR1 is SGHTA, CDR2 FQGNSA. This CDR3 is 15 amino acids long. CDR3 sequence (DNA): TGTGCCAGCAGCCCTCGAGGAGACTCCTACAATGAGCAGTACTTC. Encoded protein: CASSPRGDSYNEQYF.

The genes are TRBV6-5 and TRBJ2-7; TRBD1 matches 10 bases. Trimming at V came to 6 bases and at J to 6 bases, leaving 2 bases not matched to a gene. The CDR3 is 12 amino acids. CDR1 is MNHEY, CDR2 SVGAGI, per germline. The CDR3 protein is CASSRTGGEQYF. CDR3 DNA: TGTGCCAGCAGCAGGACAGGGGGCGAGCAGTACTTC.

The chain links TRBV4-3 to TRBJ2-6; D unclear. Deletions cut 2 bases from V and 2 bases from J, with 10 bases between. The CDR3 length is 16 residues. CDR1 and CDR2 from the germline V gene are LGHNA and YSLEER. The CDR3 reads CASSQRARAGANVLTF. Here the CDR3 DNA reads TGCGCCAGCAGCCAACGAGCACGAGCTGGGGCCAACGTCCTGACTTTC.

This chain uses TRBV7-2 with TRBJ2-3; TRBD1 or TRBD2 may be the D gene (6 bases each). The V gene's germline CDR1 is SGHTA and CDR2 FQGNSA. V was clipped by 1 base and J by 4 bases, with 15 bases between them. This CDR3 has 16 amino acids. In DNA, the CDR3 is TGTGCCAGCAGCTTAGGGAGGGGGGCAGGGTCAGATACGCAGTATTTT. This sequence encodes CASSLGRGAGSDTQYF.

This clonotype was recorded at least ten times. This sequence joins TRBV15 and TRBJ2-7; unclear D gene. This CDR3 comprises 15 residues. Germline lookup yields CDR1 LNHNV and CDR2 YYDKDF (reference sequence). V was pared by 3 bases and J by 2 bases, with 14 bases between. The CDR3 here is CATSSIEQQTYEQYF. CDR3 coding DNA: TGTGCCACCAGCAGTATCGAGCAGCAGACCTACGAGCAGTACTTC.

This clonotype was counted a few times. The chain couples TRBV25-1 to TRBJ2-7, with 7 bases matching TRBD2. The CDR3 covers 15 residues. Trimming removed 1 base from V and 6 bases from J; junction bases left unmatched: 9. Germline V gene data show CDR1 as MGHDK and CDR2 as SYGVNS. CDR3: CASSELVGGPGEQYF. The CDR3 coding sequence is TGTGCCAGCAGTGAATTAGTGGGAGGGCCGGGCGAGCAGTACTTC.

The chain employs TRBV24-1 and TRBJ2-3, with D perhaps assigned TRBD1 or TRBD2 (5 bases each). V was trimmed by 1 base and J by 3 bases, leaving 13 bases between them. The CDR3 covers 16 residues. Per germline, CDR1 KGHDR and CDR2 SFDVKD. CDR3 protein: CATSDFARDPTDTQYF. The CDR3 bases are TGTGCCACCAGTGATTTTGCTCGGGACCCGACAGATACGCAGTATTTT.

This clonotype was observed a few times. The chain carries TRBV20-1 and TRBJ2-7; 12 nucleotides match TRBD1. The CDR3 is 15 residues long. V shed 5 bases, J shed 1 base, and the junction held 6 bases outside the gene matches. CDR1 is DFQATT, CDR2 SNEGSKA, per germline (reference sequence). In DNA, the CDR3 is TGCAGTGCTGGGACAGGGGGCGCGAGATCCTACGAGCAGTACTTC. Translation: CSAGTGGARSYEQYF.

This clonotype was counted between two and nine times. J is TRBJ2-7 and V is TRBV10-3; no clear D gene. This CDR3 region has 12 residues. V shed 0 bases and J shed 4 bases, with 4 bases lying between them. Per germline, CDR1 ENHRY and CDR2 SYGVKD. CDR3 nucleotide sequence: TGTGCCATCAGTGAGTCCCCGTACGAGCAGTACTTC. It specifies CAISESPYEQYF.

The CDR3 is CASRPGQGSSPLHF. The CDR3 DNA is TGTGCCAGCAGGCCGGGACAGGGTAGTTCACCCCTCCACTTT. The V gene is TRBV27, the J gene TRBJ1-6; 9 bases are shared with TRBD1. Looked up from germline, CDR1 is MNHEY and CDR2 is SMNVEV (reference sequence). The CDR3 sequence is 14 residues long. Germline trimming cut 6 bases from V and 9 bases from J; bases unmatched to any gene: 6.

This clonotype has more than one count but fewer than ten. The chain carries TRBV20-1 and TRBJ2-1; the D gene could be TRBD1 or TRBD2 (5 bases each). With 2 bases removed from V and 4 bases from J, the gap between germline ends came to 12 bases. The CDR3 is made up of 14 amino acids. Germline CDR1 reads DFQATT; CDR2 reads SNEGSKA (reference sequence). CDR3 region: CSARIGANYNEQFF. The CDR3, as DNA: TGCAGTGCTAGAATCGGGGCGAATTACAATGAGCAGTTCTTC.

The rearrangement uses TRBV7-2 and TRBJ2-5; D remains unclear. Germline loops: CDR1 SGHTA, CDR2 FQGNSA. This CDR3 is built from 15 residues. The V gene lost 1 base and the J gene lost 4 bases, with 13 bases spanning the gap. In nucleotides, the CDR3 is TGTGCCAGCAGCTTAGTTCGGCAGGTTGTAGAGACCCAGTACTTC. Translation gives CASSLVRQVVETQYF. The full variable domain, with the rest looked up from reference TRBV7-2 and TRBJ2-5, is GAGVSQSPSNKVTEKGKDVELRCDPISGHTALYWYRQSLGQGLEFLIYFQGNSAPDKSGLPSDRFSAERTGGSVSTLTIQRTQQEDSAVYLCASSLVRQVVETQYFGPGTRLLVL.

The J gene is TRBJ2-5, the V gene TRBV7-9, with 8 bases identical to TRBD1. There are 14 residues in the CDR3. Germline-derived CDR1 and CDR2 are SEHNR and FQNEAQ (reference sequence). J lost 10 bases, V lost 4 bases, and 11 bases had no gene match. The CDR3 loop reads CASSWTGNHVGQYF. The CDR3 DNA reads TGTGCCAGCAGCTGGACAGGGAACCATGTTGGCCAGTACTTC.

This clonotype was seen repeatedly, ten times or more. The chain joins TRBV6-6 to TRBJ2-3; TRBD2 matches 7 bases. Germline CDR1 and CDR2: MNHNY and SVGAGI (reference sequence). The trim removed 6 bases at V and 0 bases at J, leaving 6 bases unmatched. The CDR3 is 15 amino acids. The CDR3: CASRGRGASTDTQYF. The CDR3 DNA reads TGTGCCAGCAGAGGGAGGGGTGCTAGCACAGATACGCAGTATTTT.

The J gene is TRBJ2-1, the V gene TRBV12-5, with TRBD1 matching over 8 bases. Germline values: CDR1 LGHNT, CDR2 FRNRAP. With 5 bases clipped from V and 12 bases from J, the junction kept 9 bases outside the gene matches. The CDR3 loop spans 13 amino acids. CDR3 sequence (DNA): TGTGCTAGTGGTGCCGGACAGGGCTCAACGCAGTTCTTC. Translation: CASGAGQGSTQFF.

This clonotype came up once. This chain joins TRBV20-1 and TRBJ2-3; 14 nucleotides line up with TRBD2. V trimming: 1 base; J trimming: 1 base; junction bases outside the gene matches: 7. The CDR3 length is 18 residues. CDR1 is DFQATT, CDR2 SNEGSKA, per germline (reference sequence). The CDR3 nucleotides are TGCAGTGCTAGAGCACCGGGACTAGCGGGGGATGGCACAGATACGCAGTATTTT. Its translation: CSARAPGLAGDGTDTQYF.

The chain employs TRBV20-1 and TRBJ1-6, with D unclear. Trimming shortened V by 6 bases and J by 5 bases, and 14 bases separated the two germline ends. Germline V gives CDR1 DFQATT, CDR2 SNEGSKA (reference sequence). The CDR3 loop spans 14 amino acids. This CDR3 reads CSAPSVSDNSPLHF. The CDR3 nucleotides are TGCAGTGCGCCCTCCGTCTCAGATAATTCACCCCTCCACTTT.

DNA for the CDR3: TGCGCCAGCAGCCAAGACTACCTTTCTTGGGATGAGCAGTTCTTC. This gives the protein CASSQDYLSWDEQFF. J is TRBJ2-1 and V is TRBV4-3; D is unresolved. Germline V gene sequence: CDR1 LGHNA, CDR2 YSLEER. Trimming removed 0 bases at V and 8 bases at J, with 14 bases between. This CDR3 is built from 15 residues.

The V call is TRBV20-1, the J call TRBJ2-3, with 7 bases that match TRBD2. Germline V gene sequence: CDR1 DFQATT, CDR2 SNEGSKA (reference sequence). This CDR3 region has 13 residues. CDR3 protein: CNGGGASTDTQYF. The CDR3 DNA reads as TGCAACGGCGGGGGAGCTAGCACAGATACGCAGTATTTT.

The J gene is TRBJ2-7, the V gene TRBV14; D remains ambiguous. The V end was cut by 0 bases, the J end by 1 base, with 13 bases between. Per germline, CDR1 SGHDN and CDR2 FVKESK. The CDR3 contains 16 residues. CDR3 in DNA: TGTGCCAGCAGCCAAGAGCACGGAACGTTTTCCTACGAGCAGTACTTC. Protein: CASSQEHGTFSYEQYF.

CDR3 sequence (DNA): TGCGCCAGCAGCATGGGACAGGGAGAAGAGACCCAGTACTTC. This encodes CASSMGQGEETQYF. This chain connects TRBV5-1 to TRBJ2-5; 9 bases match TRBD1. With V trimmed by 4 bases and J by 3 bases, 4 bases remained unmatched. The CDR3 contains 14 residues. Germline V CDR1 and CDR2: SGHRS, YFSETQ.

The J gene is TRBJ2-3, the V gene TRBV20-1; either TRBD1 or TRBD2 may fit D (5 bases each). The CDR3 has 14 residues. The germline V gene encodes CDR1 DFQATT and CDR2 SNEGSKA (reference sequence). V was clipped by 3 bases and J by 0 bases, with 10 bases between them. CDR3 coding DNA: TGCAGTGCTAGCCGGGACCCTAGCACAGATACGCAGTATTTT. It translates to CSASRDPSTDTQYF.